A selection of T cell receptor beta chains follows, all from one sample in a study of cytomegalovirus exposure and HLA in healthy donors. Some clones are missing from TCRdb's copy, which holds only in-frame ones; the method was immunoSEQ multiplex PCR. The data show fewer than 250,000 clones, approximately 80% seen once. Material for sequencing was PBMCs. These receptors were obtained from a man aged 30 to 39 in good health and CMV-seronegative. Each CDR3 is given with its conserved first and last residue. D genes are given only for firm matches. Rows may omit the clone size; those that give it use once, few, many or a size class.

cdr3_aa cdr3_nt d_call j_call v_call clone_size
CASSLAEEGAIGYTF TGTGCCAGCAGCTTAGCCGAGGAAGGGGCGATCGGCTACACCTTC NA TRBJ1-2 TRBV7-9 few
CASSRSIYREIGYTF TGTGCCAGCAGCCGTTCGATATACAGGGAAATTGGCTACACCTTC NA TRBJ1-2 TRBV7-9 NA
CASSAGQGGTEAFF TGTGCCAGCAGCGCGGGACAGGGGGGGACTGAAGCTTTCTTT TRBD1 TRBJ1-1 TRBV9 NA
CASSQGQSQHF TGTGCCAGCAGTCAGGGACAATCTCAACATTTT NA TRBJ1-5 TRBV28 NA
CASSSRYVGPQGVRYGYTF TGTGCCAGCAGTTCCCGATATGTGGGGCCACAGGGGGTTCGGTATGGCTACACCTTC TRBD1 TRBJ1-2 TRBV28 NA
CASNGRGASYEQYF TGTGCCAGCAACGGCAGGGGCGCCTCCTACGAGCAGTACTTC NA TRBJ2-7 TRBV2 NA
CASSALSGTSTTGELFF TGTGCCAGTAGTGCCCTTTCCGGGACTTCTACCACCGGGGAGCTGTTTTTT NA TRBJ2-2 TRBV19 NA
CASSMGEGTGGAGYTF TGTGCCAGCAGCATGGGGGAGGGTACAGGGGGGGCTGGCTACACCTTC NA TRBJ1-2 TRBV21-1 NA
CASSIDGTFNEQFF TGTGCCAGTAGTATAGACGGGACATTCAATGAGCAGTTCTTC NA TRBJ2-1 TRBV19 NA
CASNRRGTNYGYTF TGTGCCAGTAACCGACGCGGGACTAACTATGGCTACACCTTC NA TRBJ1-2 TRBV19 NA
CASSLGTGLGYTF TGTGCCAGCAGTCTAGGGACAGGGCTTGGCTACACCTTC TRBD1 TRBJ1-2 TRBV27 once
CASSSGTGVDSPLHF TGTGCCAGCAGTTCGGGGACAGGGGTGGATTCACCCCTCCACTTT TRBD1 TRBJ1-6 TRBV6-5 NA
CASVDSPNQPQHF TGTGCCAGCGTGGACAGTCCCAATCAGCCCCAGCATTTT NA TRBJ1-5 TRBV28 NA
CASSLTELNGYTF TGCGCCAGCAGCTTGACCGAACTAAATGGCTACACCTTC NA TRBJ1-2 TRBV5-1 NA
CASSLKKGDGGYEQYF TGCGCCAGCAGCCTCAAAAAGGGTGATGGAGGATACGAGCAGTACTTC NA TRBJ2-7 TRBV4-3 NA
CASRRGVFHNEQFF TGTGCCAGCAGGCGGGGGGTTTTTCACAATGAGCAGTTCTTC TRBD2 TRBJ2-1 TRBV13 NA
CASSHLRNSQETQYF TGTGCCAGCTCACACCTCAGGAACAGCCAAGAGACCCAGTACTTC NA TRBJ2-5 TRBV18 NA
CASSGQATEAFF TGTGCCAGCAGCGGACAGGCCACTGAAGCTTTCTTT TRBD1 TRBJ1-1 TRBV7-9 few
CASSLGGPQETQYF TGTGCCAGCAGCTTAGGGGGGCCTCAAGAGACCCAGTACTTC NA TRBJ2-5 TRBV11-3 NA
CASSFDKGYTF TGTGCCAGCAGCTTTGACAAAGGCTACACCTTC NA TRBJ1-2 TRBV5-4 NA
CASSISQGSSYEQYF TGTGCCAGTAGTATTTCACAGGGGAGCTCCTACGAGCAGTACTTC TRBD1 TRBJ2-7 TRBV19 few
CASSPTSGTQETQYF TGCGCCAGCAGCCCGACTAGCGGGACCCAAGAGACCCAGTACTTC TRBD2 TRBJ2-5 TRBV5-1 NA
CASSPQTANTGELFF TGTGCCAGCTCACCCCAGACAGCGAACACCGGGGAGCTGTTTTTT NA TRBJ2-2 TRBV18 NA
CASSPWTGYEQYF TGTGCCAGCTCACCTTGGACTGGCTACGAGCAGTACTTC NA TRBJ2-7 TRBV18 NA
CASSPRGGGTEAFF TGTGCCAGCAGCCCACGCGGGGGAGGCACTGAAGCTTTCTTT NA TRBJ1-1 TRBV6-5 NA
CASSPERGGHYEQYF TGTGCCAGCTCACCAGAGCGGGGGGGACACTACGAGCAGTACTTC TRBD2 TRBJ2-7 TRBV18 NA
CASSSRPPRLGTGEAFF TGTGCCAGCAGTTCGCGACCGCCTCGGCTGGGGACAGGGGAAGCTTTCTTT TRBD1 TRBJ1-1 TRBV28 NA
CASSQVVSVELFF TGCGCCAGCAGCCAAGTCGTTTCGGTGGAGCTGTTTTTT NA TRBJ2-2 TRBV4-1 NA
CASSMDFTDTQYF TGTGCCAGTAGTATGGACTTCACAGATACGCAGTATTTT NA TRBJ2-3 TRBV19 NA
CASSETAGGPLSYEQYF TGTGCCAGCAGTGAAACGGCGGGGGGCCCTTTATCGTACGAGCAGTACTTC TRBD2 TRBJ2-7 TRBV2 NA
CASSLTAAPNPSEQYF TGTGCCAGCAGCTTAACGGCGGCACCCAACCCCTCCGAGCAGTACTTC NA TRBJ2-7 TRBV7-3 NA
CASSPGGGVANYGYTF TGCGCCAGCAGCCCTGGCGGAGGCGTCGCTAACTATGGCTACACCTTC NA TRBJ1-2 TRBV5-1 few
CASRQSHEAFF TGTGCCAGCCGACAGTCACATGAAGCTTTCTTT NA TRBJ1-1 TRBV27 NA
CSVDVNTDTQYF TGCAGCGTTGACGTAAACACAGATACGCAGTATTTT NA TRBJ2-3 TRBV29-1 once
CSVTPRGYEQYF TGCAGCGTTACTCCTCGGGGCTACGAGCAGTACTTC NA TRBJ2-7 TRBV29-1 NA
CASGRQNTEAFF TGTGCCAGCGGCCGACAGAACACTGAAGCTTTCTTT NA TRBJ1-1 TRBV27 NA
CASSFLGQVPEAFF TGTGCCAGCAGCTTCCTGGGACAGGTCCCTGAAGCTTTCTTT TRBD1 TRBJ1-1 TRBV7-6 NA
CASSQKRGLGASGGMEQYF TGTGCCAGCTCACAAAAGCGTGGTCTGGGAGCCAGCGGGGGCATGGAGCAGTACTTC TRBD2 TRBJ2-7 TRBV18 once